One T cell receptor beta chain is described in this entry. CDR1 and CDR2 (germline): SGHVS, FQNEAQ. The CDR3 extends over 12 amino acids. V shed 3 bases and J shed 4 bases, with 7 bases lying between them. Measured with immunoSEQ multiplex PCR; TCRdb has only the in-frame clones, and not every one. The profile shows 20,000 to 25,000 clones, 50% to 65% of them singletons. This entry comes from a study of graft-versus-host responses after intestinal transplantation. The study plated approximately 200,000 CFSE-labeled responders with approximately 200,000 irradiated, violet-dye-labeled stimulators. The receptor was isolated from a human patient who received an intestinal transplant. This specimen consisted of alloreactive CD4+ T cells from a mixed lymphocyte reaction culture, obtained before intestinal transplant. As for subset: CFSE-low proliferating T cells sorted from roughly six-day pre-transplant mixed lymphocyte reaction (GvH or HvG direction). The chain recombines TRBV7-8 with TRBJ2-7; maybe TRBD1 (6 bases). In DNA form, the CDR3 reads TGTGCCAGCAGCTTGGGGGCTTACGAGCAGTACTTC. Encoded protein: CASSLGAYEQYF.